The entry below describes one TCR beta chain. Its antigen is not identified. This record comes from a study of CD8+CD57+ T cells in acquired aplastic anemia. The overall study: DNA recovered from sorted CD4+ and CD8+ cells had a mean of about 3 ug. General study points: Overlapping CD8+ CDR3 repertoires of patients and controls contained around 31 shared sequences. For CD8+ Simpson's diversity, patients and controls showed no significant difference.

The use of genomic DNA as template underpinned the TCR beta VDJ and CDR3 profiling. TCRdb fed the reads into MiXCR, producing one record per CDR3 protein. The repertoire consists of under 200,000 distinct CDR3 sequences, with just under 45% occurring once and the leading ten covering approximately 1.1%. V lost 5 bases and J 14 bases, leaving 19 bases between the germline ends. This CDR3 region has 14 residues. CDR1 SGHTA and CDR2 FQGNSA come from the germline V gene. The TCR sequence derives from a human donor in good health. The chain joins TRBV7-2 to TRBJ1-6, with D possibly TRBD1 on 6 matching bases. Sequencing was performed on sorted CD4+, CD8+, or CD8+CD57+ T cells (not recorded which) from PBMCs. The CDR3: CASSVTGQVGTLHF. DNA for the CDR3: TGTGCCAGCAGCGTAACAGGGCAGGTAGGGACCCTCCACTTT.